The next 18 T cell receptor beta chains were all read from a single sample in a study of long-term antiretroviral therapy in people with HIV. Survey-level resolution applied to immunoSEQ assay v3.0. Assay: immunoSEQ multiplex PCR; the TCRdb copy retains only in-frame clones and omits some. The sample includes 30,000 to 50,000 clones, about 86% of them seen just once. This material consisted of unsorted PBMCs, taken just before starting antiretroviral therapy. These receptors all come from a woman between 18 and 30 years old with HIV.

This chain uses TRBV4-3 with TRBJ1-1, with D hard to call. The CDR3 runs 15 residues. Trimming removed 0 bases at V and 1 base at J, with 9 bases between. Germline V gives CDR1 LGHNA, CDR2 YSLEER. The CDR3 here is CASSQDSGWNTEAFF. As DNA, the CDR3 is TGCGCCAGCAGCCAAGATTCCGGGTGGAACACTGAAGCTTTCTTT.

This clone was counted a single time. This chain links TRBV11-3 with TRBJ2-2; no reliable D call. CDR3 length equals 14 residues. Per germline, CDR1 SGHNT and CDR2 YENEEA. Trimming removed 5 bases at V and 8 bases at J, with 15 bases between. As DNA, the CDR3 is TGTGCCAGCAGCCCCCGCTCTACACTGGGGGAGCTGTTTTTT. Its protein is CASSPRSTLGELFF. Looking up the rest from reference TRBV11-3 and TRBJ2-2 gives the full variable domain: EAGVVQSPRYKIIEKKQPVAFWCNPISGHNTLYWYLQNLGQGPELLIRYENEEAVDDSQLPKDRFSAERLKGVDSTLKIQPAELGDSAVYLCASSPRSTLGELFFGEGSRLTVL.

V usage is TRBV28 and J usage is TRBJ1-2; 7 bases are a match to TRBD1. CDR3 length equals 15 residues. The V segment lost 10 bases and the J segment 2 bases; nucleotides outside the gene matches: 13. Germline V gene sequence: CDR1 MDHEN, CDR2 SYDVKM. CDR3 sequence reads: CAIDPQGGINYGYTF. CDR3 DNA: TGTGCCATCGACCCCCAGGGGGGCATCAACTATGGCTACACCTTC.

This chain joins TRBV11-1 and TRBJ1-1, with 8 bases identical to TRBD1. Germline V gives CDR1 SGHAT, CDR2 FQDESV (reference sequence). CDR3 length: 16 amino acids. The junction had 15 bases not matched to a gene; V was cut back by 5 bases and J by 7 bases. The CDR3 is CASSPTGQGSSFEAFF. Written as DNA, the CDR3 is TGTGCCAGCAGCCCCACCGGACAGGGAAGTTCGTTTGAAGCTTTCTTT.

This clone was picked up one time. This chain uses TRBV9 with TRBJ2-6; TRBD1 matches 9 bases. The germline CDR1 and CDR2 sequences are SGDLS and YYNGEE. The CDR3 is 18 amino acids. The ends lost 7 bases at V and 0 bases at J; junction bases unmatched: 11. The CDR3 coding sequence is TGTGCCAGCCAAGGGCGGGGACAGGGAGGCTCTGGGGCCAACGTCCTGACTTTC. Protein sequence: CASQGRGQGGSGANVLTF.

This chain links TRBV27 with TRBJ2-6; 7 nucleotides match TRBD1. V lost 8 bases, J lost 0 bases, and 4 bases stayed unmatched. This CDR3 has 15 residues. The V gene's germline CDR1 is MNHEY and CDR2 SMNVEV (reference sequence). CDR3 in DNA: TGTGCCAGCTCGGGACAGTACTCTGGGGCCAACGTCCTGACTTTC. Residues: CASSGQYSGANVLTF.

The genes are TRBV6-4 and TRBJ2-1; D not certain. Germline loops: CDR1 MRHNA, CDR2 SNTAGT. This CDR3 is built from 13 residues. The germline V and J ends were trimmed by 4 bases and 3 bases, with 7 bases remaining between them. CDR3 in DNA: TGTGCCAGCAGTGCCTCCTACTACAATGAGCAGTTCTTC. It is translated as CASSASYYNEQFF.

The chain couples TRBV25-1 to TRBJ2-7, with D uncertain. Trimming removed 2 bases from V and 5 bases from J, with 19 bases in between. CDR3 length: 16 residues. CDR1 is MGHDK, CDR2 SYGVNS, per germline. Written as DNA, the CDR3 is TGTGCCAGCAGTGAAAGTCTGACTCCGGTAGTGGACGAGCAGTACTTC. Residues: CASSESLTPVVDEQYF.

This clone came up a few times. The chain links TRBV6-6 to TRBJ2-6; D is unclear. The CDR3 runs 15 residues. V was trimmed by 6 bases and J by 2 bases, leaving 11 bases between them. From germline, CDR1 is MNHNY and CDR2 SVGAGI (reference sequence). The CDR3 sequence is CASRPAMTGANVLTF. The CDR3 bases are TGTGCCAGCAGGCCCGCAATGACTGGGGCCAACGTCCTGACTTTC.

The J gene is TRBJ1-1, the V gene TRBV6-5; 7 bases fit TRBD1. Unmatched junction bases numbered 6, after V lost 5 bases and J lost 3 bases. This CDR3 contains 14 residues. CDR1 and CDR2 (germline): MNHEY, SVGAGI. CDR3 nucleotide sequence: TGTGCCAGCAGTGACGACAGGGACTACACTGAAGCTTTCTTT. Protein: CASSDDRDYTEAFF.

This sequence joins TRBV19 and TRBJ2-3, with 10 bases lining up with TRBD2. This CDR3 has 16 amino acids. Germline values: CDR1 LNHDA, CDR2 SQIVND (reference sequence). J gave up 3 bases and V 3 bases, and 6 bases lay outside the gene matches. The chain's CDR3 is CASSILASGSTDTQYF. In DNA form, the CDR3 reads TGTGCCAGTAGTATCTTGGCTAGCGGGAGTACAGATACGCAGTATTTT.

This clone appeared once. The chain links TRBV11-2 to TRBJ1-1; D remains ambiguous. CDR3 length: 14 amino acids. V dropped 3 bases and J dropped 2 bases, with 10 bases sitting between them. Germline-derived CDR1 and CDR2 are SGHAT and FQNNGV. CDR3 residues: CASSLEEVNTEAFF. The DNA for the CDR3 is TGTGCCAGCAGCTTGGAGGAGGTTAACACTGAAGCTTTCTTT.

This clone has just one count. The genes are TRBV5-1 and TRBJ2-3, with D possibly TRBD2 on 5 matching bases. V lost 4 bases and J lost 12, with 18 bases in between. This CDR3 is 13 amino acids long. The V gene's germline CDR1 is SGHRS and CDR2 YFSETQ. The CDR3 here is CASSQPGELGQYF. The CDR3 DNA sequence: TGCGCCAGCAGCCAGCCCGGGGAGTTGGGACAGTATTTT.

The V call is TRBV7-2, the J call TRBJ2-1; D gene uncertain. Germline lookup yields CDR1 SGHTA and CDR2 FQGNSA. The V gene lost 3 bases and the J gene lost 7 bases, with 19 bases spanning the gap. The CDR3 spans 16 residues. The CDR3, as DNA: TGTGCCAGCAGCTTTTTTCTTCAACCTACTCCTAATGAGCAGTTCTTC. This gives the protein CASSFFLQPTPNEQFF.

CDR3 coding DNA: TGTGCCAGCAGGAGTACGGGAATCGGAGCTTTCTTT. It encodes CASRSTGIGAFF. The rearrangement links TRBV28 to TRBJ1-1, with unresolved D. Germline CDR1 is MDHEN and CDR2 is SYDVKM. This CDR3 comprises 12 residues. V was clipped by 6 bases and J by 10 bases, with 15 bases between them.

The count of this clone is one. The rearrangement joins TRBV28 to TRBJ2-3, with a weak D call TRBD2 (8 bases). CDR1 is MDHEN and CDR2 is SYDVKM in the germline V gene. Trimming pared 6 bases from V and 3 bases from J, leaving 22 bases between. The CDR3 has 17 amino acids. CDR3 loop: CASRPQGRGGQTDTQYF. The CDR3 DNA follows: TGTGCCAGCAGGCCACAGGGGCGCGGGGGGCAAACAGATACGCAGTATTTT.

In this sample, this clone turned up a few times. This chain links TRBV7-3 with TRBJ1-1; D may be TRBD1 (6 bases). The CDR3 is 14 residues long. The V gene lost 4 bases and the J gene lost 5 bases, with 14 bases spanning the gap. CDR1 and CDR2 from the germline V gene are SGHTA and FQGTGA. CDR3 residues: CASSSEGGPTEAFF. The CDR3 coding sequence is TGTGCCAGCAGCTCGGAGGGGGGCCCAACTGAAGCTTTCTTT.

This clone was seen just once. The gene calls are TRBV7-2 and TRBJ2-1, with 7 bases matching TRBD2. The CDR3 is 16 amino acids. The ends lost 1 base at V and 6 bases at J; junction bases unmatched: 9. Germline CDR1 and CDR2: SGHTA and FQGNSA. Here the CDR3 reads CASSLESGMVGNEQFF. CDR3 DNA sequence: TGTGCCAGCAGCTTAGAAAGCGGGATGGTGGGCAATGAGCAGTTCTTC.